What follows are 8 T cell receptor beta chains derived from one specimen sequenced in a study of T-cell memory formation after mild COVID-19. TCRdb used MiXCR to reprocess the 5' RACE reads, holding one entry per CDR3 protein. The profile covers some 110,000 distinct CDR3 sequences, with about 17% appearing a single time and 28% taken by the ten largest. Sequenced: PBMCs or a T cell subset sorted from them (not recorded which). The receptors were gathered from an adult woman who had mild COVID-19 (a few samples of this study predate the infection). Cell type and time point are not known.

This clonotype was picked up a small number of times. The rearrangement uses TRBV6-5 and TRBJ2-1; D is undetermined. This CDR3 contains 15 residues. CDR1 is MNHEY, CDR2 SVGAGI, per germline. Deletions cut 4 bases from V and 10 bases from J, with 20 bases between. The CDR3 region is CASSSPPAVSSEQFF. DNA for the CDR3: TGTGCCAGCAGTTCCCCCCCCGCGGTGAGCTCCGAGCAGTTCTTC.

This chain uses TRBV6-2 or TRBV6-3 with TRBJ2-1; the D is unclear. This CDR3 comprises 12 residues. Germline values: CDR1 MNHEY, CDR2 SVGEGT. Trimming removed 5 bases at V and 6 bases at J, with 8 bases between. The CDR3 is CASSQDPNEQFF. The CDR3 region has the DNA TGTGCCAGCAGTCAGGACCCCAATGAGCAGTTCTTC.

The rearrangement uses TRBV12-3 or TRBV12-4 and TRBJ2-7; no reliable D call. With 5 bases removed from V and 6 bases from J, the gap between germline ends came to 11 bases. The CDR3 has 12 residues. The CDR3 reads CASSVGTFEQYF. The CDR3 DNA sequence: TGTGCCAGCAGTGTGGGTACGTTCGAGCAGTACTTC.

The genes are TRBV21-1 and TRBJ1-6; whether TRBD1, the table's D call, matches the DNA was not checked. TRBV21-1 is marked as a pseudogene. This CDR3 has 16 residues. CDR3 nucleotides: TGTGCCATCGTCATCCCGGGACAGCTCAATAATTCACCCCTCCACTTT. Translation: CAIVIPGQLNNSPLHF.

This clonotype was seen only a few times. The rearrangement joins TRBV29-1 to TRBJ1-2; a possible D gene is TRBD1 (5 bases). The CDR3 spans 13 residues. The V end lost 4 bases, the J end lost 0 bases, and 9 bases lay between the germline ends. Germline loops: CDR1 SQVTM, CDR2 ANQGSEA. The CDR3 here is CSVVGETNYGYTF. As DNA, the CDR3 is TGCAGCGTTGTAGGGGAAACTAACTATGGCTACACCTTC.

The V call is TRBV10-3, the J call TRBJ2-7; D not certain. CDR1 and CDR2 (germline): ENHRY, SYGVKD. The CDR3 runs to 15 residues. The V end was cut by 2 bases, the J end by 2 bases, with 13 bases between. The CDR3 loop is CAISELRLGTYEQYF. CDR3 nucleotide sequence: TGTGCCATCAGTGAGCTAAGGCTGGGCACCTACGAGCAGTACTTC.

The J gene is TRBJ2-2, the V gene TRBV15; D may be TRBD2 (6 bases). The CDR3 extends over 14 amino acids. From germline, CDR1 is LNHNV and CDR2 YYDKDF (reference sequence). V was trimmed by 7 bases and J by 5 bases, leaving 14 bases between them. CDR3 in DNA: TGTGCCACCACTAGGAGGGGAGGAACCGGGGAGCTGTTTTTT. Translation: CATTRRGGTGELFF.

The chain is built from TRBV25-1 and TRBJ1-4; possibly TRBD1 for D (5 bases). The V gene lost 5 bases and the J gene lost 4 bases, with 11 bases spanning the gap. CDR1 is MGHDK and CDR2 is SYGVNS in the germline V gene. The CDR3 extends over 14 amino acids. The CDR3, as DNA: TGTGCCAGCAGTTCAGGGCAGGTTAATGAAAAACTGTTTTTT. This codes for CASSSGQVNEKLFF.